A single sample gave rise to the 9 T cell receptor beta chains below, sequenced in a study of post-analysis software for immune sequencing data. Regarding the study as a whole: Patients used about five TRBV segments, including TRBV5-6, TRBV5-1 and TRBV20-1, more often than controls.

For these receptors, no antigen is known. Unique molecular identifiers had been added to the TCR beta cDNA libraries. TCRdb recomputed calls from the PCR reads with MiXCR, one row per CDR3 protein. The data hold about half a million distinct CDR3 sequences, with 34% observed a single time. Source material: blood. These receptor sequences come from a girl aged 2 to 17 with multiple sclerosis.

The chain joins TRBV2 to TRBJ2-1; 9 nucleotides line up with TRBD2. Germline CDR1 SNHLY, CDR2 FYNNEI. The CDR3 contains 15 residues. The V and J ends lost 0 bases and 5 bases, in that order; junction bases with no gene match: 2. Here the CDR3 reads CASSEALAGNNEQFF. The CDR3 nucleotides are TGTGCCAGCAGTGAAGCGCTAGCGGGAAACAATGAGCAGTTCTTC.

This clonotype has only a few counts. The CDR3 sequence: CASSLGDREKETQYF. DNA for the CDR3: TGTGCCAGCAGCCTTGGGGACAGGGAGAAAGAGACCCAGTACTTC. The chain couples TRBV11-2 to TRBJ2-5; the match to TRBD1 covers 9 bases. Losses at the gene ends were 5 bases for V and 3 bases for J; bases not matched to a gene: 7. Germline V CDR1 and CDR2: SGHAT, FQNNGV. The CDR3 has 15 amino acids.

In DNA form, the CDR3 reads TGTGCCATCAGTGAGATGAGGGGCCAGGGAGGCTACACCTTC. This codes for CAISEMRGQGGYTF. The V and J genes are TRBV10-3 and TRBJ1-2, with D maybe TRBD1 (5 bases). Trimming pared 2 bases from V and 8 bases from J, leaving 15 bases between. CDR1 ENHRY and CDR2 SYGVKD come from the germline V gene. This CDR3 has 14 residues.

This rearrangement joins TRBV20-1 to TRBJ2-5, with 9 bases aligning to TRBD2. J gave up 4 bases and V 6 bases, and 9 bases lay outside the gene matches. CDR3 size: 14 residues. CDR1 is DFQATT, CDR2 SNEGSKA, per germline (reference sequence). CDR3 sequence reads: CSALLGSGGETQYF. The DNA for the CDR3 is TGCAGTGCCCTCCTGGGTAGCGGGGGAGAGACCCAGTACTTC.

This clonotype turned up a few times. The CDR3 nucleotides are TGTGCCAGCAGCTTATTTAGGGATGAGCAGTTCTTC. Its translation: CASSLFRDEQFF. The rearrangement joins TRBV7-2 to TRBJ2-1; D remains unclear. V lost 2 bases, J lost 8 bases, and 7 bases lay in between. The CDR3 is 12 amino acids. Germline CDR1 and CDR2: SGHTA and FQGNSA.

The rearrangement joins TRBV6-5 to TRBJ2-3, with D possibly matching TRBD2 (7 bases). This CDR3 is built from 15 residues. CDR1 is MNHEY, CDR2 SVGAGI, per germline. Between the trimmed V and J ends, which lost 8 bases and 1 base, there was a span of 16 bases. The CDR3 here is CASSGGLHGTDTQYF. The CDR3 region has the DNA TGTGCCAGCTCGGGGGGCCTACACGGCACAGATACGCAGTATTTT.

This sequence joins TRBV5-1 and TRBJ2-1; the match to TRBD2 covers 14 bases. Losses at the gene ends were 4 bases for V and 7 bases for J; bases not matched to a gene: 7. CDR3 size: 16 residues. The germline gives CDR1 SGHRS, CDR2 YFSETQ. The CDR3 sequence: CASSTRTSGGLNEQFF. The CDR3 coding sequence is TGCGCCAGCAGCACACGGACTAGCGGGGGGCTTAATGAGCAGTTCTTC.

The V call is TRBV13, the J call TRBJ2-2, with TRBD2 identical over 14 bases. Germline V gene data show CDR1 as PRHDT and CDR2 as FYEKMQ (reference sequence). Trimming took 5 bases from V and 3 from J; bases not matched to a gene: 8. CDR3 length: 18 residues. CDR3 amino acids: CASSMTSGGDLYTGELFF. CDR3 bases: TGTGCCAGCAGCATGACTAGCGGGGGGGACCTTTACACCGGGGAGCTGTTTTTT.

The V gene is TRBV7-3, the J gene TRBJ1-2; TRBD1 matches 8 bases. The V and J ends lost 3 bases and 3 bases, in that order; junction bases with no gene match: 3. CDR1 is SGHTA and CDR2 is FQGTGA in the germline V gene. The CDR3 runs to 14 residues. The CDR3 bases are TGTGCCAGCAGCTTGCAGGGGGCTGACTATGGCTACACCTTC. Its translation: CASSLQGADYGYTF.